This TCR beta chain comes out of a study of T cell repertoires in cytomegalovirus infection (dated 2019 in TCRdb). Some background on the complete study: The peptide stimulations were aimed at well-studied HLA-B-restricted epitopes as well as recently identified HLA-C-restricted CMV epitopes, whose presentation resists viral immunomodulation. Donor HLA type was relevant to the analysis, because carriage of CMV infection together with the matching HLA type was indicated by public TCR beta signatures.

Taken with the paper, the label for treatment or condition translates to: in vitro stimulation with specific CMV peptide epitopes to enrich CMV-specific T cells. Beyond this particular receptor, the publication reports: Carriers of CMV infection plus the relevant HLA type were discriminated by the cumulative frequency of public TCR beta family members in the study cohort and in an independent approximately 340-donor cohort. In the ex vivo response, HLA-C-restricted CMV-specific TCR beta clonotypes were dominant, and in two of eight donors the single most frequent clonotype came from this HLA-C-restricted group.

The CDR3 starts with the cysteine, ends with the phenylalanine, and has 13 residues. The kept DNA is CDR3 alone, 39 bases in frame from the first base. V drops 3 bases and J drops 3 bases, leaving 6 bases in between. In the germline V gene, CDR1 corresponds to SGHVT and CDR2 to SQSDAQ. In regard to this clonotype: What this receptor recognizes is not known. The sample holds no much larger clone one base away, and base qualities are not on file.

Sequencer: Illumina HiSeq 1500. In TCRdb, the public reads were trimmed at Q25 with fastp and aligned with MiXCR, with productive beta chains retained. Duplicate CDR3 protein sequences are folded into a single record with the most common DNA and genes. This sample gives approximately 1,000,000 distinct CDR3 sequences in total; approximately 33% of them show up just once. Of the sample, 13% is held by the ten largest clones. The sequenced sample was cultured CD8+ T cells from PBMCs, obtained from culture after CMV antigen stimulation. The TCR sequence derives from a human donor in good health (CMV status not recorded). Some clones in this sample may be carry-over from other donors' samples. Rearrangement joined TRBV7-4 to TRBJ1-5; too little of a D gene remains to name it. For the CDR3, the sequence is CASSFEFNQPQHF. The nucleotide sequence reads as follows: TGTGCCAGCAGCTTCGAATTCAATCAGCCCCAGCATTTT.